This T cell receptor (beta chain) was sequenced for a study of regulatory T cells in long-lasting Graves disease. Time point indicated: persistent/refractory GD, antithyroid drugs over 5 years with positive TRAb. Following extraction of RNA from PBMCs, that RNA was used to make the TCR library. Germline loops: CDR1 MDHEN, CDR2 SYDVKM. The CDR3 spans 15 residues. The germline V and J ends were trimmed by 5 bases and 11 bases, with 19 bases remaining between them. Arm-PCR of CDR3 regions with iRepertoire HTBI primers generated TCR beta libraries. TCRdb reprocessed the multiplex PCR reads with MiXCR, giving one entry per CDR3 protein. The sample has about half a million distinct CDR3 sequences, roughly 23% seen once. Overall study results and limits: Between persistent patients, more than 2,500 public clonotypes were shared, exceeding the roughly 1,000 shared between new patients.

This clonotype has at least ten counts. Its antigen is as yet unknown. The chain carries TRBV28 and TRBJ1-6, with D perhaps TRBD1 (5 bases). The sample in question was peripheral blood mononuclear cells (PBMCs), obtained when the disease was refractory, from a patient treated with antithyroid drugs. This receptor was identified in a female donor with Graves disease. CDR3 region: CASSTPGAVVTPLHF. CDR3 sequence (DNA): TGTGCCAGCAGTACGCCCGGGGCAGTTGTTACACCCCTCCACTTT.